The 9 T cell receptor beta chains below all came from one sample that was sequenced in a study of T cells in tuberculosis. Method: immunoSEQ multiplex PCR; TCRdb's copy keeps in-frame clones and lacks some. Counted here are about 59,000 clones, 65% to 90% occurring once; the ten biggest clones make up about 13%. After thawing and overnight rest, PBMC were stained with GMM-loaded CD1B tetramer, viability dye and anti-CD3 for sorting. The lipid loaded on the CD1B tetramers was C32 glucose monomycolate from Rhodococcus equi. Sample: CD1b-GMM tetramer-negative cells sorted from PBMCs. Receptors originate from an adult woman with latent tuberculosis.

This clone was seen only a few times. The V gene is TRBV11-2, the J gene TRBJ1-4; D might be TRBD1 (6 bases). Germline CDR1 is SGHAT and CDR2 is FQNNGV. V was pared by 1 base and J by 5 bases, with 20 bases between. The CDR3 sequence is 18 residues long. The CDR3 bases are TGTGCCAGCAGCTTAGGCCCTAACCCAGGGGTTAGGAATGAAAAACTGTTTTTT. This encodes CASSLGPNPGVRNEKLFF.

The table lists this clone with a few counts. V usage is TRBV4-2 and J usage is TRBJ2-2, with D hard to call. The CDR3 is 13 amino acids. With 1 base removed from V and 3 bases from J, the gap between germline ends came to 3 bases. Germline assignment: CDR1 LGHNA and CDR2 YNFKEQ. The CDR3 bases are TGTGCCAGCAGCCAAGCTTACACCGGGGAGCTGTTTTTT. This gives the protein CASSQAYTGELFF.

The chain is built from TRBV2 and TRBJ1-5; 9 bases are shared with TRBD1. This CDR3 comprises 15 residues. V was clipped by 2 bases and J by 6 bases; unmatched bases: 5. Germline CDR1 reads SNHLY; CDR2 reads FYNNEI. CDR3 sequence (DNA): TGTGCCAGCAGTGAAAACAGGGGGCTTAGTCAGCCCCAGCATTTT. Its translation: CASSENRGLSQPQHF.

In DNA, the CDR3 is TGTGCCAGCAGCTTAGCGCCAGACCGGGGGATCTACGAGCAGTACTTC. It encodes CASSLAPDRGIYEQYF. This chain uses TRBV11-1 with TRBJ2-7, with D perhaps TRBD2 (6 bases). The germline V gene encodes CDR1 SGHAT and CDR2 FQDESV (reference sequence). The CDR3 runs 16 residues. The V end was cut by 0 bases, the J end by 3 bases, with 15 bases between.

This chain uses TRBV18 with TRBJ1-1; possibly TRBD1 for D (5 bases). The CDR3 is made up of 14 amino acids. Germline V gene lookup returns CDR1 KGHSH and CDR2 LQKENI. The V and J ends lost 5 bases and 5 bases respectively, with 15 bases between them. CDR3 DNA: TGTGCCAGCTCAGACCGACAGAAAGGGACTGAAGCTTTCTTT. Protein sequence: CASSDRQKGTEAFF.

The rearrangement joins TRBV19 to TRBJ1-1, with D tentatively TRBD1 (6 bases). The germline gives CDR1 LNHDA, CDR2 SQIVND (reference sequence). The CDR3 is made up of 15 amino acids. V was shortened by 5 bases and J by 1 base, with 14 bases between the two germline ends. CDR3 residues: CASSQMDRPNTEAFF. The CDR3 DNA reads as TGTGCCAGTAGTCAAATGGACAGACCGAACACTGAAGCTTTCTTT.

This clone was found a few times. The genes are TRBV25-1 and TRBJ2-2; TRBD2 is a possible D gene (5 bases). Germline loops: CDR1 MGHDK, CDR2 SYGVNS. CDR3 length: 14 amino acids. The V end was cut by 4 bases, the J end by 1 base, with 7 bases between. CDR3 DNA sequence: TGTGCCAGCAGTGGGGCGGGGAACACCGGGGAGCTGTTTTTT. Protein sequence: CASSGAGNTGELFF.

This chain uses TRBV9 with TRBJ2-5, with a possible D match to TRBD1 (5 bases). Germline V lookup: CDR1 SGDLS, CDR2 YYNGEE. The CDR3 covers 15 residues. The germline V and J ends were trimmed by 3 bases and 2 bases, with 14 bases remaining between them. The CDR3 region has the DNA TGTGCCAGCAGCGGGTCAGGGCTCTTACAAGAGACCCAGTACTTC. It specifies CASSGSGLLQETQYF.

The chain employs TRBV6-6 and TRBJ1-5; D is unclear. This CDR3 contains 12 residues. Germline CDR1 is MNHNY and CDR2 is SVGAGI (reference sequence). Trimming cost V 2 bases and J 7 bases, with 6 bases left between them. CDR3 coding DNA: TGTGCCAGCAGTTACGAGGTGCAGCCCCAGCATTTT. Translating it yields CASSYEVQPQHF.